This paragraph covers one TCR beta chain sequence. It has no known antigen specificity. The record has no base qualities; no much larger clone is one base away. V loses 5 bases of germline sequence and J loses 0 bases, and the interval between the two ends is 5 bases. Including cysteine and phenylalanine, the CDR3 has 14 amino acids. The CDR3 DNA has 42 bases and is translated from base 1. As encoded in the germline V gene (reference sequence), CDR1 is LNHDA while CDR2 is SQIVND. This entry comes from a study of Ad26.COV2.S vaccination and SARS-CoV-2 variants (dated by TCRdb to about 2021). General notes on the study: Donors in the vaccine arm were drawn from COV1001, a phase I-IIa trial of Ad26.COV2.S in healthy adults that was multicentre, randomized, double-blind and placebo-controlled. The specificity and breadth of SARS-CoV-2-reactive T cell receptors after Ad26.COV2.S vaccination were assessed by TCRbeta repertoire sequencing. The TCR-sequenced set comprised around 30 samples: around 20 Ad26.COV2.S vaccine recipients, 5 placebo recipients and 8 SARS-CoV-2 convalescent individuals. Trial participants were randomized into five groups of five: low-dose or high-dose Ad26.COV2.S given once or twice, or placebo on both occasions. Throughout the experiments and outcome assessment, investigators stayed blinded to trial group allocation. Ad26.COV2.S was administered intramuscularly at a dose of 5x10^10 or 1x10^11 viral particles, either as one shot or as two shots given 56 days apart.

The paper's findings and limits, for the study overall: Ad26.COV2.S recipients had higher spike-specific TCR breadth than placebo recipients (P = 0.0014). It was noted by the authors that total T cell responses may have been underestimated by the TCR breadth and depth analyses. Substantial breadth of spike-specific CD8+ and CD4+ T cell responses was reported after vaccination. Vaccine and placebo recipients had similar non-spike TCR breadth, a finding consistent with the vaccine containing only spike. The study was not powered for comparison of responses between vaccine doses or regimens.

The immunoSEQ Assay was used to sequence TCRbeta CDR3 regions. After extraction, genomic DNA underwent amplification by bias-controlled multiplex PCR, followed by high-throughput sequencing. The original methods were these. To quantify the absolute abundance of every unique TCRbeta CDR3 region, sequences were collapsed and filtered. T cell fraction was estimated by normalizing TCRbeta template counts to usable DNA, with usable DNA measured through amplification of reference genes found in all nucleated cells. Repertoire TCRs were annotated as SARS-CoV-2-specific by exact matching of V gene, CDR3 amino acid sequence and J gene to a known reactive TCR set. MIRA supplied the reference SARS-CoV-2 TCR set, which was filtered for enrichment in COVID-19-positive ImmuneCODE repertoires so that public or cross-reactive TCRs were removed. Based on the MIRA antigens, annotated TCRs were further analysed at the level of specific ORF or position within ORF. Breadth was defined as the number of annotated unique rearrangements divided by the total number of unique productive rearrangements, and depth was defined as the summed frequency of the annotated unique rearrangements. Two-sided Wilcoxon rank-sum tests were applied when comparing TCR breadth between groups. Held by TCRdb, this immuneACCESS table contains in-frame sequences only and omits some clones. Under half of the omission traces to an unresolved V gene where checked; the cause of the rest is unknown. V, J and clone size were drawn from that table, and D and trimming were deduced from the DNA. The sample records around 450,000 clones, about 88% of which are singletons. The biggest ten clones account for about 2.4% of the sample.

What this sample's treatment or condition label stands for: roughly 19 received Ad26.COV2.S at low or high dose, single or two shots; about 5 received placebo; per-sample allocation not given. For vaccine and placebo recipients, repertoires were sequenced using samples collected on day 63 after the first injection. In Cohort 1b, around 25 adults aged 18-55 years were enrolled at a single site in Boston, USA, between 29 July and 7 August 2020. As a vaccine, Ad26.COV2.S was a replication-incompetent adenovirus type 26 vector that expressed a prefusion-stabilized SARS-CoV-2 spike protein derived from the original Wuhan strain.

This clonotype originated in a person between 18 and 60 years old who received the Ad26.COV2.S COVID-19 vaccine or a placebo. This sample comprised peripheral blood, obtained in a trial of Ad26.COV2.S vaccine versus placebo. The sequence joins TRBV19 to TRBJ2-6; no D gene call is confident. At the DNA level, the sequence is TGTGCCAGTAGTGTTAGCTCTGGGGCCAACGTCCTGACTTTC. Translated, it gives CASSVSSGANVLTF.